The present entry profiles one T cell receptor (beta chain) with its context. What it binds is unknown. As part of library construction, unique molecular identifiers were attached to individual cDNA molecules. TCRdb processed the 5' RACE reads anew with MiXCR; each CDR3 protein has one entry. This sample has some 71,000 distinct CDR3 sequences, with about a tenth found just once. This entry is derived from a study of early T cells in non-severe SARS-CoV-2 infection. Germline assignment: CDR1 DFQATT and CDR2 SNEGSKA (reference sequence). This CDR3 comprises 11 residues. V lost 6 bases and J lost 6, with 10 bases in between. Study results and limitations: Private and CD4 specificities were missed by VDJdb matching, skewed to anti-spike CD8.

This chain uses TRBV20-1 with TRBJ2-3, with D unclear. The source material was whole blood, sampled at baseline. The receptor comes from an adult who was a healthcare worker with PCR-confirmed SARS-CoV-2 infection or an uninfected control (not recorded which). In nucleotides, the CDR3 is TGCAGTGCGACCCCGTTGGATACGCAGTATTTT. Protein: CSATPLDTQYF.